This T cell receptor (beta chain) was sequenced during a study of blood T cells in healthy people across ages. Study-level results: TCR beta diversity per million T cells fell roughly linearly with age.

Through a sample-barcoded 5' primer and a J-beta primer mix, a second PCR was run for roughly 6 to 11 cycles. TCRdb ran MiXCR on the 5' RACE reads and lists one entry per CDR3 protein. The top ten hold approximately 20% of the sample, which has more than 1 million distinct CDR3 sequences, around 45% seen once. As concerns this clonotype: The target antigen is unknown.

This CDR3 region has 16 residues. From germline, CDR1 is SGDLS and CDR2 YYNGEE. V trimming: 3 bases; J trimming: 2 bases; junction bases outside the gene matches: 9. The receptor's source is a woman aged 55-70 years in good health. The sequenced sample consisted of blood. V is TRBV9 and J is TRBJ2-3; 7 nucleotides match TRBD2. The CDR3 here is CASSGSTGGYTDTQYF. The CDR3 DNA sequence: TGTGCCAGCAGCGGATCAACCGGGGGGTACACAGATACGCAGTATTTT.